These 30 T cell receptor beta chains share one sample of origin, sequenced in a study of T cell responses to AZD1222 COVID-19 vaccine. Sequencing used immunoSEQ multiplex PCR; TCRdb keeps in-frame clones, though not all of them. This table holds 100,000 or so clones, 75% to 95% found once. Sequencing was performed on peripheral blood, taken 28 days after the second AZD1222 dose. Receptor source: an adult who received the AZD1222 COVID-19 vaccine.

The rearrangement uses TRBV2 and TRBJ1-5, with 10 bases fitting TRBD1. Trimming cost V 7 bases and J 6 bases; bases outside gene matches: 9. CDR1 is SNHLY, CDR2 FYNNEI, per germline. The CDR3 runs 15 residues. The CDR3 reads CASMGQGIRSQPQHF. CDR3 bases: TGTGCCAGCATGGGACAGGGGATACGGAGTCAGCCCCAGCATTTT. The full variable domain, rest sourced from reference TRBV2 and TRBJ1-5, is EPEVTQTPSHQVTQMGQEVILRCVPISNHLYFYWYRQILGQKVEFLVSFYNNEISEKSEIFDDQFSVERPDGSNFTLKIRSTKLEDSAMYFCASMGQGIRSQPQHFGDGTRLSIL.

The V and J genes are TRBV27 and TRBJ1-1; TRBD1 matches 10 bases. The V gene's germline CDR1 is MNHEY and CDR2 SMNVEV (reference sequence). The CDR3 is made up of 14 amino acids. J lost 1 base, V lost 5 bases, and 1 base had no gene match. The CDR3 here is CASSRDRGNTEAFF. The CDR3 DNA reads as TGTGCCAGCAGTAGGGACAGGGGGAACACTGAAGCTTTCTTT.

The chain combines TRBV5-1 with TRBJ1-1, with D hard to call. V gave up 3 bases and J gave up 0 bases, with 6 bases separating them. From germline, CDR1 is SGHRS and CDR2 YFSETQ. The length of the CDR3 is 13 residues. The CDR3 spells CASSSAVNTEAFF. DNA for the CDR3: TGCGCCAGCAGCTCTGCGGTGAACACTGAAGCTTTCTTT.

The J gene is TRBJ1-2, the V gene TRBV28; D is ambiguous. Germline V lookup: CDR1 MDHEN, CDR2 SYDVKM. The CDR3 has 14 residues. V was pared by 5 bases and J by 8 bases, with 18 bases between. CDR3 sequence reads: CASSPPSEARGYTF. DNA of the CDR3: TGTGCCAGCAGTCCCCCCTCAGAGGCCCGGGGCTACACCTTC.

This sequence joins TRBV5-1 and TRBJ2-3; 9 bases fit TRBD2. Germline CDR1 and CDR2: SGHRS and YFSETQ. The V segment lost 3 bases and the J segment 1 base; nucleotides outside the gene matches: 6. There are 16 residues in the CDR3. The CDR3 DNA sequence: TGCGCCAGCAGCTCCGCGCTAGCGGGGCGCACAGATACGCAGTATTTT. This sequence encodes CASSSALAGRTDTQYF.

The V call is TRBV6-5, the J call TRBJ1-1, with TRBD1 matching 8 bases. Germline lookup yields CDR1 MNHEY and CDR2 SVGAGI. The ends lost 6 bases at V and 5 bases at J; junction bases unmatched: 8. This CDR3 comprises 14 residues. Here the CDR3 reads CASRWTGKRTEAFF. The CDR3 bases are TGTGCCAGCAGATGGACAGGGAAAAGGACTGAAGCTTTCTTT.

The V gene is TRBV18, the J gene TRBJ2-1, with a weak D call TRBD1 (5 bases). In germline, CDR1 is KGHSH, CDR2 LQKENI. This CDR3 contains 13 residues. V lost 2 bases to trimming and J lost 8 bases, with 10 bases between them. CDR3 amino acids: CASSPDRSDEQFF. CDR3 in DNA: TGTGCCAGCTCACCAGACAGATCCGATGAGCAGTTCTTC. The full variable domain, its missing parts supplied by reference TRBV18 and TRBJ2-1, is NAGVMQNPRHLVRRRGQEARLRCSPMKGHSHVYWYRQLPEEGLKFMVYLQKENIIDESGMPKERFSAEFPKEGPSILRIQQVVRGDSAAYFCASSPDRSDEQFFGPGTRLTVL.

The rearrangement links TRBV5-1 to TRBJ2-5; no firm D call. CDR3 length: 14 amino acids. From germline, CDR1 is SGHRS and CDR2 YFSETQ. Trimming cost V 0 bases and J 4 bases, with 10 bases left between them. The CDR3 region is CASSLVGMRETQYF. As DNA, the CDR3 is TGCGCCAGCAGCTTGGTTGGGATGAGAGAGACCCAGTACTTC.

The gene calls are TRBV7-3 and TRBJ1-1; 12 nucleotides align to TRBD1. The V and J ends lost 0 bases and 6 bases, in that order; junction bases with no gene match: 2. CDR1 is SGHTA and CDR2 is FQGTGA in the germline V gene. CDR3 size: 15 residues. Here the CDR3 DNA reads TGTGCCAGCAGCTTAACGGGACAGGGGGCATCTGAAGCTTTCTTT. It is translated as CASSLTGQGASEAFF.

The chain employs TRBV7-2 and TRBJ1-2; D possibly corresponds to TRBD1 (6 bases). Germline V lookup: CDR1 SGHTA, CDR2 FQGNSA. The CDR3 is 15 amino acids. V lost 1 base and J 4 bases, leaving 13 bases between the germline ends. The CDR3 here is CASSLVEGVIYGYTF. The DNA of the CDR3 is TGTGCCAGCAGCTTAGTAGAGGGGGTCATCTATGGCTACACCTTC. Together with reference TRBV7-2 and TRBJ1-2, the CDR3 gives the full variable domain: GAGVSQSPSNKVTEKGKDVELRCDPISGHTALYWYRQSLGQGLEFLIYFQGNSAPDKSGLPSDRFSAERTGGSVSTLTIQRTQQEDSAVYLCASSLVEGVIYGYTFGSGTRLTVV.

Worth noting for this clone: Other DNA sequences from this sample encode an identical CDR3 as well. The chain couples TRBV2 to TRBJ1-5; D unresolved. V gave up 1 base and J gave up 2 bases, with 3 bases separating them. Germline CDR1 SNHLY, CDR2 FYNNEI. The CDR3 length is 13 residues. The CDR3, as DNA: TGTGCCAGCAGTGAAGTTCGCAATCAGCCCCAGCATTTT. This sequence encodes CASSEVRNQPQHF.

This chain links TRBV7-9 with TRBJ2-7, with D possibly being TRBD1 (6 bases). CDR1 is SEHNR and CDR2 is FQNEAQ in the germline V gene (reference sequence). V was cut by 4 bases and J by 3 bases, with 10 bases left in between. The CDR3 is made up of 13 amino acids. CDR3 amino acids: CASSSGHLYEQYF. CDR3 sequence (DNA): TGTGCCAGCAGCTCGGGACACCTCTACGAGCAGTACTTC.

The chain joins TRBV19 to TRBJ1-2; 9 bases are shared with TRBD1. CDR3 length: 14 amino acids. In germline, CDR1 is LNHDA, CDR2 SQIVND (reference sequence). J gave up 8 bases and V 5 bases, and 9 bases lay outside the gene matches. The CDR3 DNA reads TGTGCCAGTAGTGCACCGGGACAGGGTAGCGGCTACACCTTC. Its protein product is CASSAPGQGSGYTF.

The J gene is TRBJ2-1, the V gene TRBV15; D call uncertain. The V end lost 3 bases, the J end lost 2 bases, and 2 bases lay between the germline ends. This CDR3 has 12 residues. CDR1 is LNHNV, CDR2 YYDKDF, per germline (reference sequence). The CDR3 nucleotides are TGTGCCACCAGCAGGCCCTACAATGAGCAGTTCTTC. Translating gives CATSRPYNEQFF.

The table lists this clone with a count of one. J is TRBJ1-2 and V is TRBV7-2; possibly TRBD1 for D (5 bases). Between the trimmed V and J ends, which lost 1 base and 4 bases, there was a span of 10 bases. Germline CDR1 and CDR2: SGHTA and FQGNSA. The CDR3 is 14 residues long. In nucleotides, the CDR3 is TGTGCCAGCAGCTTAGGCCCAGGGCGCTATGGCTACACCTTC. It encodes CASSLGPGRYGYTF.

The chain has TRBV11-2 and TRBJ2-7; 8 bases map to TRBD1. V shed 5 bases, J shed 4 bases, and the junction held 7 bases outside the gene matches. From germline, CDR1 is SGHAT and CDR2 FQNNGV. This CDR3 is 14 amino acids long. The CDR3: CASSPSTGAYEQYF. CDR3 DNA sequence: TGTGCCAGCAGCCCATCGACAGGGGCTTACGAGCAGTACTTC.

The table lists this clone with a count of one. The chain couples TRBV29-1 to TRBJ1-5; maybe TRBD1 (5 bases). The CDR3 has 12 amino acids. In germline, CDR1 is SQVTM, CDR2 ANQGSEA. Trimming cost V 4 bases and J 3 bases, with 7 bases left between them. CDR3 sequence (DNA): TGCAGCGTTGCAGGGTCCAATCAGCCCCAGCATTTT. Translation: CSVAGSNQPQHF. Using reference TRBV29-1 and TRBJ1-5 for the parts outside the CDR3, the full variable domain is SAVISQKPSRDICQRGTSLTIQCQVDSQVTMMFWYRQQPGQSLTLIATANQGSEATYESGFVIDKFPISRPNLTFSTLTVSNMSPEDSSIYLCSVAGSNQPQHFGDGTRLSIL.

The chain joins TRBV19 to TRBJ1-3; tentatively, D is TRBD1 (6 bases). The CDR3 length is 13 residues. Per germline, CDR1 LNHDA and CDR2 SQIVND (reference sequence). V was pared by 8 bases and J by 2 bases, with 10 bases between. In DNA form, the CDR3 reads TGTGCCAGTTTTCGACAGGCTGGAAACACCATATATTTT. Residues: CASFRQAGNTIYF.

This rearrangement joins TRBV18 to TRBJ2-5, with TRBD2 matching 7 bases. This CDR3 spans 17 amino acids. Germline V gives CDR1 KGHSH, CDR2 LQKENI. The junction had 16 bases not matched to a gene; V was cut back by 4 bases and J by 5 bases. The CDR3, as DNA: TGTGCCAGCTCACTTAACGCCGGGCCCCAGGGAGGGGAGACCCAGTACTTC. Protein product: CASSLNAGPQGGETQYF.

The chain carries TRBV9 and TRBJ2-1, with no clear D. Trimming cost V 0 bases and J 7 bases, with 17 bases left between them. Germline CDR1 SGDLS, CDR2 YYNGEE. The CDR3 is made up of 16 amino acids. CDR3 amino acids: CASSVVALWGSNEQFF. The CDR3 region has the DNA TGTGCCAGCAGCGTAGTTGCCCTGTGGGGTTCTAATGAGCAGTTCTTC.

The chain has TRBV6-5 and TRBJ1-2; D is possibly TRBD1 (6 bases). V dropped 2 bases and J dropped 5 bases, with 15 bases sitting between them. CDR3 size: 15 residues. CDR1 is MNHEY, CDR2 SVGAGI, per germline. CDR3 nucleotide sequence: TGTGCCAGCAGTTACACCCGGACAGCTAGTTATGGCTACACCTTC. This encodes CASSYTRTASYGYTF.

A few counts support this clone. The V gene is TRBV12-3 or TRBV12-4, the J gene TRBJ2-1; D not certain. The CDR3 runs to 13 residues. The V and J ends lost 6 bases and 5 bases respectively, with 11 bases between them. The CDR3 loop is CASSSDKNNEQFF. Here the CDR3 DNA reads TGTGCCAGCAGCTCCGACAAAAACAATGAGCAGTTCTTC.

The sample holds one count of this clone. V and J are TRBV19 and TRBJ2-1, with D maybe TRBD2 (5 bases). Germline CDR1 is LNHDA and CDR2 is SQIVND (reference sequence). The CDR3 runs 16 residues. The germline V and J ends were trimmed by 7 bases and 1 base, with 17 bases remaining between them. CDR3 coding DNA: TGTGCCAGTACCCACCGGGAAGGAGTGTCCTACAATGAGCAGTTCTTC. Its protein product is CASTHREGVSYNEQFF. The full variable domain, completed using reference TRBV19 and TRBJ2-1, is DGGITQSPKYLFRKEGQNVTLSCEQNLNHDAMYWYRQDPGQGLRLIYYSQIVNDFQKGDIAEGYSVSREKKESFPLTVTSAQKNPTAFYLCASTHREGVSYNEQFFGPGTRLTVL.

This clone was seen once. The chain uses TRBV29-1 and TRBJ1-4, with 8 bases lining up with TRBD1. The CDR3 runs 12 residues. The trim removed 6 bases at V and 8 bases at J, leaving 5 bases unmatched. CDR1 and CDR2 (germline): SQVTM, ANQGSEA. This CDR3 is CSVQGAGEKLFF. CDR3 nucleotides: TGCAGCGTCCAGGGGGCGGGGGAAAAACTGTTTTTT.

This sequence joins TRBV18 and TRBJ1-4; no firm D call. V shed 3 bases and J shed 9 bases, with 11 bases lying between them. Germline CDR1 reads KGHSH; CDR2 reads LQKENI. This CDR3 contains 13 residues. The CDR3 loop is CASSPAKAQKLFF. DNA of the CDR3: TGTGCCAGCTCACCCGCGAAGGCCCAAAAACTGTTTTTT.

The V and J genes are TRBV14 and TRBJ2-7; 11 bases agree with TRBD1. V was clipped by 3 bases and J by 5 bases; unmatched bases: 9. The CDR3 is made up of 16 amino acids. Germline V gene lookup returns CDR1 SGHDN and CDR2 FVKESK. This CDR3 reads CASSQWVGQGANEQYF. The CDR3 bases are TGTGCCAGCAGCCAGTGGGTTGGACAGGGGGCCAACGAGCAGTACTTC.

The rearrangement uses TRBV9 and TRBJ2-5; possible D gene TRBD2, 5 bases. This CDR3 spans 14 amino acids. Germline V gene data show CDR1 as SGDLS and CDR2 as YYNGEE. The V and J ends lost 2 bases and 2 bases respectively, with 10 bases between them. The CDR3 nucleotides are TGTGCCAGCAGCGTGTTGCCGGGACAAGAGACCCAGTACTTC. Translated: CASSVLPGQETQYF.

The rearrangement joins TRBV19 to TRBJ2-7; TRBD1 aligns across 7 bases. V was pared by 4 bases and J by 0 bases, with 3 bases of the junction left unmatched. The germline CDR1 and CDR2 sequences are LNHDA and SQIVND (reference sequence). The CDR3 has 14 amino acids. CDR3 amino acids: CASSKQGSSYEQYF. The CDR3 nucleotides read TGTGCCAGTAGTAAACAGGGGAGCTCCTACGAGCAGTACTTC.

The chain carries TRBV27 and TRBJ1-1, with 9 positions matching TRBD1. CDR3 size: 15 residues. CDR1 is MNHEY, CDR2 SMNVEV, per germline (reference sequence). V shed 5 bases and J 3 bases; nucleotides not matched to a gene: 7. The CDR3 spells CASSPDRGWDTEAFF. The CDR3 nucleotides are TGTGCCAGCAGTCCAGACAGGGGGTGGGACACTGAAGCTTTCTTT.

This chain connects TRBV24-1 to TRBJ1-5; 8 positions agree with TRBD1. CDR1 and CDR2 from the germline V gene are KGHDR and SFDVKD. The CDR3 extends over 14 amino acids. The V gene end was trimmed by 5 bases and the J gene end by 1 base; junction bases not matched to a gene: 0. The CDR3 reads CATSGTGSNQPQHF. In DNA, the CDR3 is TGTGCCACCAGTGGGACAGGGAGCAATCAGCCCCAGCATTTT.